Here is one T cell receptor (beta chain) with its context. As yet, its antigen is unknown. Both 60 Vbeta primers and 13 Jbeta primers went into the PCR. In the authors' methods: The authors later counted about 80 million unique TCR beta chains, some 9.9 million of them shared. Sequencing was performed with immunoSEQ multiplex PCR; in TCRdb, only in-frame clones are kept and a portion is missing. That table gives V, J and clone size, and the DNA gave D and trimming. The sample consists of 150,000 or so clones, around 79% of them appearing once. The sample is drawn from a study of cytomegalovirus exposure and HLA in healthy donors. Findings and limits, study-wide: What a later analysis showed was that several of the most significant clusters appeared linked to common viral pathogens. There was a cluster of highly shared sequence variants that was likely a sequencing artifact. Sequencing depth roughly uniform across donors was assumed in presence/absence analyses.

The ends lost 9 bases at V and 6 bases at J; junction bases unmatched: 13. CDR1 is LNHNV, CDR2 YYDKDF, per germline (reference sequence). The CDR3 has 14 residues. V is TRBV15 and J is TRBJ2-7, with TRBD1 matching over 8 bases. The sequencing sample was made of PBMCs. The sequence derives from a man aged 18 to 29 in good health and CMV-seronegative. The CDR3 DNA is TGTGCCACTAGGCCCGGACAGGGAAGAGGCGAGCAGTACTTC. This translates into CATRPGQGRGEQYF.